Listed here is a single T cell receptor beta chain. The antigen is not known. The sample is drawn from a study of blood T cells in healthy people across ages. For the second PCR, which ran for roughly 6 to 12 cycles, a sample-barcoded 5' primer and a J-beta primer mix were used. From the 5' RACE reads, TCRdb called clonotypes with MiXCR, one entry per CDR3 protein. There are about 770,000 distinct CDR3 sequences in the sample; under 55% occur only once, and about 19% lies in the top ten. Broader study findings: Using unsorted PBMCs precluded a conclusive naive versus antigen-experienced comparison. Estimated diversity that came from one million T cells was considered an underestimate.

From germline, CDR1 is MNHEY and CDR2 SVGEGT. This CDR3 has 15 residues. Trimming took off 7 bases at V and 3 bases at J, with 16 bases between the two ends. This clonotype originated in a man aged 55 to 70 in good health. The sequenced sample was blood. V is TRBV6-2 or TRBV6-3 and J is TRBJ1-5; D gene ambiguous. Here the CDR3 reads CASTRGREFNQPQHF. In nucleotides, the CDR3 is TGTGCCAGCACCAGAGGACGGGAATTCAATCAGCCCCAGCATTTT.